This T cell receptor (beta chain) emerged from a study of response to subunit inactivated influenza vaccine. This clonotype was detected many times. Its antigen is undetermined. TCRdb itself ran the RT-PCR reads through MiXCR, one entry per CDR3 protein. The sample includes about 180,000 distinct CDR3 sequences, roughly 10% of them seen just once. Study-wide points: It was the authors' suggestion that each seasonal influenza vaccination recruits few new T cells.

This CDR3 comprises 14 residues. The V and J ends lost 5 bases and 2 bases, in that order; junction bases with no gene match: 2. The clonotype comes from a man between 50 and 69 years old who received an inactivated influenza vaccine. Source: CD8+ T cells sorted from PBMCs, taken about 24 months after vaccination. The chain employs TRBV12-3 or TRBV12-4 and TRBJ2-1, with 8 bases lining up with TRBD1. This chain's CDR3 is CASSTQGAYNEQFF. In DNA, the CDR3 is TGTGCCAGCAGTACACAGGGGGCCTACAATGAGCAGTTCTTC.